These T cell receptor beta chains were read from a single sample in a study of T cell repertoires in cytomegalovirus infection. The antigens these receptors bind are not known. TCRdb redid the calling of the reads with MiXCR, one entry per CDR3 protein. The top ten hold 59% of the sample, which has some 71,000 distinct CDR3 sequences, around 28% seen once. This sample comprised CD8+ T cells from cultured PBMCs, obtained from culture after CMV antigen stimulation. The source is a human donor in good health (CMV status not recorded). Some clones in this sample may be carry-over from other donors' samples. The CDR3 runs from the conserved cysteine through the conserved F or W. A D gene is named only where the DNA matches it firmly. The size field is filled for only some rows; it gives once, few, many or a size class.

d_gene,len,abundance,j_gene,v_gene,CDR3aa,CDR3nt
TRBD1,15,NA,TRBJ2-7,TRBV11-2,CASSSSGTGSYEQYF,TGTGCCAGCAGCTCTTCCGGGACAGGGTCCTACGAGCAGTACTTC
TRBD1,16,NA,TRBJ1-2,TRBV7-9,CASSPQTGGEGYGYTF,TGTGCCAGCAGCCCACAGACAGGGGGCGAGGGCTATGGCTACACCTTC
NA,16,many,TRBJ1-1,TRBV7-9,CASSSSRTSGNTEAFF,TGTGCCAGCAGCTCAAGTCGGACATCAGGGAACACTGAAGCTTTCTTT
NA,13,many,TRBJ2-1,TRBV11-3,CASSSGDGNEQFF,TGTGCCAGCAGCTCCGGGGACGGGAATGAGCAGTTCTTC
TRBD1,14,NA,TRBJ2-7,TRBV12-3/TRBV12-4,CTSSSTGGYSEQYF,TGTACCAGCAGTTCGACAGGGGGCTATTCCGAGCAGTACTTC
TRBD1,18,many,TRBJ2-3,TRBV6-5,CASSYSLNGQGKPDTQYF,TGTGCCAGCAGTTACTCGTTAAACGGACAGGGAAAGCCAGATACGCAGTATTTT
NA,16,few,TRBJ2-1,TRBV11-2,CASSLGISLSGNEQFF,TGTGCCAGCAGCTTAGGTATATCACTTTCCGGAAATGAGCAGTTCTTC
NA,13,many,TRBJ2-5,TRBV4-3,CASSQALAETQYF,TGCGCCAGCAGCCAAGCACTAGCAGAGACCCAGTACTTC
TRBD2,15,NA,TRBJ2-7,TRBV4-1,CASSQDSGGPYEQYF,TGCGCCAGCAGCCAAGATAGCGGGGGACCCTACGAGCAGTACTTC
NA,12,many,TRBJ2-1,TRBV7-9,CASSSLGGPQFF,TGTGCCAGCAGCTCTTTAGGGGGACCACAGTTCTTC
NA,13,NA,TRBJ1-4,TRBV7-2,CASSLLLNEKLFF,TGTGCCAGCAGTTTACTTCTGAATGAAAAACTGTTTTTT
NA,18,few,TRBJ2-3,TRBV15,CATSRDGGTGKGADTQYF,TGTGCCACCAGCAGAGATGGAGGAACAGGGAAGGGTGCAGATACGCAGTATTTT
TRBD2,15,NA,TRBJ2-5,TRBV27,CASSLGSSGRETQYF,TGTGCCAGCAGTTTGGGGTCTAGCGGGAGGGAGACCCAGTACTTC
NA,15,few,TRBJ1-3,TRBV7-2,CASSLMEGTGNTIYF,TGTGCCAGCAGCTTAATGGAAGGGACCGGAAACACCATATATTTT
TRBD2,16,NA,TRBJ2-3,TRBV9,CASSVENGRGTDTQYF,TGTGCCAGCAGCGTAGAGAACGGGAGGGGCACAGATACGCAGTATTTT
NA,13,NA,TRBJ2-5,TRBV7-8,CASSLNTGETQYF,TGTGCCAGCAGCTTAAACACAGGGGAGACCCAGTACTTC
NA,12,NA,TRBJ2-7,TRBV27,CASTPRNYEQYF,TGTGCCAGCACCCCTAGGAACTACGAGCAGTACTTC
TRBD1,14,NA,TRBJ2-2,TRBV7-9,CASSGQGASGELFF,TGTGCCAGCAGTGGACAGGGGGCTAGCGGGGAGCTGTTTTTT
NA,12,NA,TRBJ2-1,TRBV7-9,CASSQTNNEQFF,TGTGCCAGCAGCCAGACCAACAATGAGCAGTTCTTC
TRBD1,15,few,TRBJ2-3,TRBV6-2/TRBV6-3,CASSRPRQGVDTQYF,TGTGCCAGCAGTCGCCCGCGACAGGGGGTGGATACGCAGTATTTT
NA,15,NA,TRBJ2-2,TRBV7-2,CASSLAQGGTGELFF,TGTGCCAGCAGCTTAGCACAGGGGGGGACCGGGGAGCTGTTTTTT
TRBD2,17,NA,TRBJ2-7,TRBV19,CASSPLLAGMSSYEQYF,TGTGCCAGTAGCCCTCTACTAGCGGGAATGAGCTCCTACGAGCAGTACTTC
TRBD1,14,NA,TRBJ2-7,TRBV28,CASSFRTGGYEQYF,TGTGCCAGCAGTTTCCGGACAGGGGGTTACGAGCAGTACTTC
TRBD1,12,many,TRBJ2-7,TRBV20-1,CSAMDRSYEQYF,TGCAGTGCTATGGACAGGTCCTACGAGCAGTACTTC
NA,16,NA,TRBJ1-5,TRBV15,CATSYGIRGTNQPQHF,TGTGCCACCAGCTACGGAATCAGGGGAACCAATCAGCCCCAGCATTTT
TRBD2,15,few,TRBJ2-1,TRBV19,CASSPTSGSGGEQFF,TGTGCCAGTAGTCCCACTAGCGGGTCCGGCGGTGAGCAGTTCTTC
TRBD2,13,few,TRBJ2-1,TRBV7-9,CASSQRTSGEQFF,TGTGCCAGCAGCCAGAGGACTAGCGGTGAGCAGTTCTTC
NA,17,NA,TRBJ1-1,TRBV7-9,CASSTASRGGASTEAFF,TGTGCCAGCAGCACTGCGAGTCGGGGGGGCGCGAGCACTGAAGCTTTCTTT
NA,12,NA,TRBJ2-1,TRBV9,CASSVEDNEQFF,TGTGCCAGCAGCGTAGAGGACAATGAGCAGTTCTTC
NA,14,few,TRBJ2-3,TRBV24-1,CATSDLGNTDTQYF,TGTGCCACCAGTGATTTAGGCAACACAGATACGCAGTATTTT
NA,15,NA,TRBJ2-1,TRBV6-6,CASSYWDTGRGEQFF,TGTGCCAGCAGTTACTGGGACACGGGGCGAGGAGAGCAGTTCTTC
TRBD1,15,few,TRBJ2-1,TRBV11-2,CASSFGTGSKNEQFF,TGTGCCAGCAGCTTTGGGACAGGGTCGAAGAATGAGCAGTTCTTC
NA,15,NA,TRBJ2-7,TRBV4-1,CASSQEKTWSYEQYF,TGCGCCAGCAGCCAAGAGAAGACTTGGTCGTACGAGCAGTACTTC
TRBD1,13,NA,TRBJ2-5,TRBV6-5,CASSYGTGWTQYF,TGTGCCAGCAGTTATGGGACAGGGTGGACCCAGTACTTC
TRBD2,14,many,TRBJ2-7,TRBV9,CASSVGGGTYEQYF,TGTGCCAGCAGCGTAGGCGGGGGAACCTACGAGCAGTACTTC
NA,16,NA,TRBJ1-3,TRBV9,CASSVSREESGNTIYF,TGTGCCAGCAGCGTAAGTCGAGAGGAGTCTGGAAACACCATATATTTT
TRBD2,17,NA,TRBJ2-7,TRBV23-1,CASSLNRRYVGGYEQYF,TGCGCCAGCAGTCTGAACAGACGTTACGTCGGGGGGTACGAGCAGTACTTC
NA,17,many,TRBJ1-6,TRBV4-3,CASSQDLRTEGLGPLHF,TGCGCCAGCAGCCAAGATCTCCGGACGGAGGGTTTGGGGCCCCTCCACTTT
NA,14,few,TRBJ2-5,TRBV6-2/TRBV6-3,CASSSGMLWETQYF,TGTGCCAGCAGTTCCGGGATGTTATGGGAGACCCAGTACTTC
TRBD2,15,few,TRBJ2-3,TRBV5-1,CASSPSGTPQDTQYF,TGCGCCAGCAGCCCGAGCGGGACCCCCCAAGATACGCAGTATTTT
NA,14,few,TRBJ2-1,TRBV20-1,CSATDDREYNEQFF,TGCAGTGCTACCGACGACAGAGAATACAATGAGCAGTTCTTC
TRBD1,18,NA,TRBJ2-6,TRBV19,CASSSEWDSNSGANVLTF,TGTGCCAGTAGTTCGGAGTGGGACAGCAACTCTGGGGCCAACGTCCTGACTTTC
NA,15,many,TRBJ2-5,TRBV28,CASSFRGGDKETQYF,TGTGCCAGCAGTTTCAGGGGAGGGGACAAAGAGACCCAGTACTTC
NA,13,many,TRBJ2-1,TRBV7-6,CASSLAFGWEQFF,TGTGCCAGCAGCTTAGCGTTTGGCTGGGAGCAGTTCTTC
TRBD2,16,few,TRBJ2-1,TRBV2,CASKRLAGLGANEQFF,TGTGCCAGCAAGAGACTAGCGGGGCTCGGGGCGAATGAGCAGTTCTTC
NA,15,few,TRBJ1-4,TRBV27,CASSRGGRGNEKLFF,TGTGCCAGCAGTAGGGGCGGACGGGGGAATGAAAAACTGTTTTTT
NA,15,NA,TRBJ2-2,TRBV7-2,CAGSSQGGAAGELFF,TGTGCCGGGAGCTCGCAGGGGGGGGCGGCCGGGGAGCTGTTTTTT
NA,15,few,TRBJ2-7,TRBV27,CASSKWGQGDYEQYF,TGTGCCAGCAGCAAATGGGGGCAGGGCGACTACGAGCAGTACTTC
NA,14,few,TRBJ2-7,TRBV5-6,CASSLPGQTYEQYF,TGTGCCAGCAGCTTACCTGGACAGACCTACGAGCAGTACTTC
NA,14,NA,TRBJ2-7,TRBV6-1,CASSGLGASYEQYF,TGTGCCAGCAGTGGCCTTGGGGCTTCCTACGAGCAGTACTTC
TRBD1,15,few,TRBJ2-5,TRBV7-9,CASSPKDRGIETQYF,TGTGCCAGCAGCCCAAAAGACAGGGGGATTGAGACCCAGTACTTC